This T cell receptor beta chain was recovered during a study of cytomegalovirus exposure and HLA in healthy donors. Study-level information: Unique TCR beta sequences numbering some 120 million came from 150 million to 200 million T cells in an earlier analysis.

The PCR ran on 60 Vbeta and 13 Jbeta primers. Produced via immunoSEQ multiplex PCR; TCRdb's table is partial and in-frame only. Here the sample table reports about 200,000 clones. Looked up from germline, CDR1 is SGHRS and CDR2 is YFSETQ. There are 17 residues in the CDR3. V was pared by 4 bases and J by 4 bases, with 8 bases of the junction left unmatched. Donors consisted of healthy bone marrow donors. Broader study findings: The authors later found TCR association rates varying by HLA locus, with DRB1 most and HLA-C fewest. The study labeled more than 150 TCR beta chains cytomegalovirus-associated.

Comments on this clone: Antigen unknown.

The sequence came from a girl aged 2-10 years in good health and CMV-seropositive. Sequencing was carried out using PBMCs. The chain recombines TRBV5-1 with TRBJ2-2; 12 bases align to TRBD1. For the CDR3, the DNA is TGCGCCAGCAGCCTCGCCGGGACAGGGGGCGGCACCGGGGAGCTGTTTTTT. Protein: CASSLAGTGGGTGELFF.